This TCR beta chain appears in the sequencing data of a study of blood T cell repertoires in COVID-19. About the research overall: Samples taken during acute and convalescent COVID-19 were collected in the United States, Italy and Spain.

In the study's own analysis: Amplifying reference gene primers gave estimates of nucleated cell counts. Here immunoSEQ multiplex PCR was the method, and the copy in TCRdb shows in-frame clones only, minus some. V and J calls and clone size are given by that table; D and trimming were obtained from the DNA. Of over 30,000 clones listed, 90% are singletons. This CDR3 has 15 amino acids. Germline lookup yields CDR1 SGHRS and CDR2 YFSETQ. V trimming: 3 bases; J trimming: 8 bases; junction bases outside the gene matches: 8. The sequenced sample consisted of peripheral blood. The J gene is TRBJ1-4, the V gene TRBV5-1, with 9 positions matching TRBD1. This TCR derives from a man between 65 and 85 years old with active or convalescent COVID-19. The CDR3 region has the DNA TGCGCCAGCAGCTCCCCGGGACAGGGAGGAGAAAAACTGTTTTTT. Translating gives CASSSPGQGGEKLFF.